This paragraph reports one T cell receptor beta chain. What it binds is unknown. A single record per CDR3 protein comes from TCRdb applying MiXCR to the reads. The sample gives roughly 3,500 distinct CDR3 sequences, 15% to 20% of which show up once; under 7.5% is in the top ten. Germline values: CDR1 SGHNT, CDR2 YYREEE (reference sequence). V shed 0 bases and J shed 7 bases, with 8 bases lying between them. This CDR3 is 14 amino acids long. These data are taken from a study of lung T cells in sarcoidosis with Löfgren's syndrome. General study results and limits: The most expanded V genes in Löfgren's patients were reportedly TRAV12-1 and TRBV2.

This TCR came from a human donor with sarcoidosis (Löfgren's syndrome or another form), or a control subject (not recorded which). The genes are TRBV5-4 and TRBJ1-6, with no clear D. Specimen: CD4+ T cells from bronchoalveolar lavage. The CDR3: CASSLDSGNSPLHF. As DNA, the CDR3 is TGTGCCAGCAGCTTGGACAGTGGGAATTCACCCCTCCACTTT. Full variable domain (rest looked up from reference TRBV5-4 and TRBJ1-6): ETGVTQSPTHLIKTRGQQVTLRCSSQSGHNTVSWYQQALGQGPQFIFQYYREEENGRGNFPPRFSGLQFPNYSSELNVNALELDDSALYLCASSLDSGNSPLHFGNGTRLTVT.